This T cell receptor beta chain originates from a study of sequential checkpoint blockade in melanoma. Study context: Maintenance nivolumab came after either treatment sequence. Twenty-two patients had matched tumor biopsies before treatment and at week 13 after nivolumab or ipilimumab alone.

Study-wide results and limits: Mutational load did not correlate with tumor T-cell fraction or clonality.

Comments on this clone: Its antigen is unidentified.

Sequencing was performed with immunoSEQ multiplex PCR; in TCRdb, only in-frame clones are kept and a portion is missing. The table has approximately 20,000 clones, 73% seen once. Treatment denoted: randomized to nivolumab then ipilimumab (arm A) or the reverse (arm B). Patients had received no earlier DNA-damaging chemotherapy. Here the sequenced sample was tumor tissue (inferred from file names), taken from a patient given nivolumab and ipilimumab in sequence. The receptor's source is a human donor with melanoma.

The CDR3: CASSPGTGYEQFF. The CDR3 DNA is TGTGCCAGCTCACCAGGGACAGGGTATGAGCAGTTCTTC. This rearrangement joins TRBV18 to TRBJ2-1, with 9 bases fitting TRBD1. The germline V gene encodes CDR1 KGHSH and CDR2 LQKENI. The trim removed 2 bases at V and 8 bases at J, leaving 1 base unmatched. CDR3 size: 13 residues.